This TCR beta chain was captured in a study of T cell clonotyping in hematopoietic cell transplantation. Study-wide points: After transplant, recipient diversity fell while pathologically expanded clonotypes grew through day 180. At the given depth, recipient repertoires were over 95% de novo clonotypes.

The V gene's germline CDR1 is PRHDT and CDR2 FYEKMQ (reference sequence). The CDR3 loop spans 14 amino acids. Trimming took 2 bases from V and 3 from J, leaving 10 bases between them. Sequenced by immunoSEQ multiplex PCR; TCRdb stores in-frame clones only, minus some. The profile shows roughly 29,000 clones, approximately 90% of them singletons. Concerning this clone itself: Its antigen is unknown.

The rearrangement links TRBV13 to TRBJ1-1; D may be TRBD1 (5 bases). The receptor was derived from a female patient between 50 and 60 years old who had an allogeneic stem cell transplant from a related donor, so the T cells may come from the graft donor. Some clones in this sample may be carry-over from other donors' samples. The sample consisted of PBMCs, taken 100 days after allogeneic stem cell transplant. The CDR3 here is CASSLQGAYTEAFF. The CDR3 region has the DNA TGTGCCAGCAGCTTACAGGGAGCGTACACTGAAGCTTTCTTT.